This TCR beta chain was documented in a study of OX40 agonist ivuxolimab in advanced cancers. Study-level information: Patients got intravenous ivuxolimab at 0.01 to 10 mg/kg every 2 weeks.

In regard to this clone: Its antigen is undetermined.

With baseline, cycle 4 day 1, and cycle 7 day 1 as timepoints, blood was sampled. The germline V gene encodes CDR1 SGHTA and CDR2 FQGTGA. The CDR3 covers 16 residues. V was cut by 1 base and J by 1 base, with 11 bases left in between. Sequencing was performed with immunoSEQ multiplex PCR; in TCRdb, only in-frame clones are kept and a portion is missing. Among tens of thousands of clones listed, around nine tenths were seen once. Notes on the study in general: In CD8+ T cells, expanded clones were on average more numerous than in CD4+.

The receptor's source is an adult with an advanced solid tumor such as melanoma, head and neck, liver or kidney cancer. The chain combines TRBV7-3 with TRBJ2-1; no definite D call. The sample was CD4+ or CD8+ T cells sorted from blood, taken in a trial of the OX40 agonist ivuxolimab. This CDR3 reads CASSLRASLSYNEQFF. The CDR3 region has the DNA TGTGCCAGCAGCTTAAGGGCCTCCCTATCCTACAATGAGCAGTTCTTC.